These 23 T cell receptor beta chains share one sample of origin, sequenced in a study of breast tumors, draining lymph nodes, adjacent tissues. MiXCR, run by TCRdb on the multiplex PCR reads, gives a single entry per CDR3 protein. Here the sample spans over 20,000 distinct CDR3 sequences, around three fifths being singletons. The sample consisted of tumor-adjacent breast tissue. The receptor source for this set is a female donor with breast cancer. Some clones in this sample may be carry-over from other donors' samples.

Judged by abundance, this clonotype is medium-sized (0.01 to 0.1%). This chain joins TRBV2 and TRBJ1-2, with 7 positions matching TRBD1. The length of the CDR3 is 14 residues. CDR1 and CDR2 (germline): SNHLY, FYNNEI. Trimming cost V 10 bases and J 2 bases; bases outside gene matches: 10. The CDR3 region is CATHTAGGNYGYTF. The CDR3 DNA is TGTGCCACACACACGGCAGGGGGGAACTATGGCTACACCTTC. Complete variable domain (other parts from reference TRBV2 and TRBJ1-2): EPEVTQTPSHQVTQMGQEVILRCVPISNHLYFYWYRQILGQKVEFLVSFYNNEISEKSEIFDDQFSVERPDGSNFTLKIRSTKLEDSAMYFCATHTAGGNYGYTFGSGTRLTVV.

The rearrangement joins TRBV20-1 to TRBJ1-6; maybe TRBD1 (5 bases). The CDR3 extends over 13 amino acids. From germline, CDR1 is DFQATT and CDR2 SNEGSKA (reference sequence). The CDR3 region is CSVGDGYNSPLHF. The CDR3 DNA reads as TGCAGCGTTGGGGACGGTTATAATTCACCCCTCCACTTT.

The V call is TRBV20-1, the J call TRBJ1-2; the match to TRBD1 covers 9 bases. The CDR3 length is 12 residues. The germline V gene encodes CDR1 DFQATT and CDR2 SNEGSKA (reference sequence). The trim removed 6 bases at V and 2 bases at J, leaving 1 base unmatched. CDR3: CSAGTGNYGYTF. As DNA, the CDR3 is TGCAGTGCCGGGACAGGGAACTATGGCTACACCTTC.

This clonotype counts as medium-sized. The V and J genes are TRBV6-6 and TRBJ1-4; D gene ambiguous. In germline, CDR1 is MNHNY, CDR2 SVGAGI (reference sequence). The CDR3 contains 13 residues. V shed 2 bases and J shed 8 bases, with 9 bases lying between them. Here the CDR3 reads CASSYRVEEKLFF. In DNA, the CDR3 is TGTGCCAGCAGTTACAGGGTAGAAGAAAAACTGTTTTTT.

The chain combines TRBV5-1 with TRBJ2-3; no firm D call. Germline V lookup: CDR1 SGHRS, CDR2 YFSETQ. The CDR3 sequence is 13 residues long. Trimming stripped 0 bases from V and 2 bases from J, with 4 bases between. The CDR3 loop reads CASSLGATDTQYF. CDR3 bases: TGCGCCAGCAGCTTGGGCGCCACAGATACGCAGTATTTT.

Remarks on this clonotype: No DNA is shown, since the ends of the CDR3 on it are uncertain; the CDR3 is the one TCRdb lists. This rearrangement joins TRBV7-2 to TRBJ2-5; the D call TRBD1 from the table was never checked on the DNA. The CDR3 totals 21 residues, both ends included. The germline V gene encodes CDR1 SGHTA and CDR2 FQGNSA. The CDR3 loop is CASSPGTGYEKLFFGSGTQYF.

This clonotype was counted many times. One base away lies a much larger clone, so this may be a sequencing read error. The genes are TRBV6-1 and TRBJ1-2, with D unclear. CDR3 size: 15 residues. V gave up 5 bases and J gave up 3 bases, with 16 bases separating them. Germline CDR1 reads MNHNS; CDR2 reads SASEGT. The DNA for the CDR3 is TGTGCCAGCAGTCAACTCGGAGGGCAGGACTATGGCTACACCTTC. It yields the protein CASSQLGGQDYGYTF.

This clonotype has at least ten counts. The chain has TRBV11-2 and TRBJ1-1, with a possible D match to TRBD1 (5 bases). CDR1 is SGHAT, CDR2 FQNNGV, per germline. Trimming stripped 1 base from V and 5 bases from J, with 11 bases between. This CDR3 is 14 amino acids long. The CDR3 region is CASSLGGVGTEAFF. The CDR3, as DNA: TGTGCCAGCAGCTTAGGAGGGGTAGGGACTGAAGCTTTCTTT. Looking up the rest from reference TRBV11-2 and TRBJ1-1 gives the full variable domain: EAGVAQSPRYKIIEKRQSVAFWCNPISGHATLYWYQQILGQGPKLLIQFQNNGVVDDSQLPKDRFSAERLKGVDSTLKIQPAKLEDSAVYLCASSLGGVGTEAFFGQGTRLTVV.

V gene TRBV29-1 combines with J gene TRBJ2-1, with TRBD1 matching 7 bases. The CDR3 loop spans 13 amino acids. The ends lost 8 bases at V and 3 bases at J; junction bases unmatched: 7. CDR1 SQVTM and CDR2 ANQGSEA come from the germline V gene. The CDR3 bases are TGCAGCCACGGGACAGACCACTACAATGAGCAGTTCTTC. It is translated as CSHGTDHYNEQFF.

Judged by abundance, this clonotype is large (0.1 to 1%). This chain connects TRBV29-1 to TRBJ2-1; TRBD2 agrees at 12 bases. This CDR3 is built from 17 residues. CDR1 and CDR2 (germline): SQVTM, ANQGSEA. V lost 3 bases and J lost 6; bases outside the gene matches: 12. The CDR3 loop is CSVEEYLAGGRGNEQFF. The CDR3 DNA is TGCAGCGTTGAGGAGTATCTAGCGGGGGGGCGGGGCAATGAGCAGTTCTTC.

The rearrangement uses TRBV10-3 and TRBJ1-2; 9 positions agree with TRBD1. This CDR3 is 15 amino acids long. The trim removed 0 bases at V and 2 bases at J, leaving 1 base unmatched. From germline, CDR1 is ENHRY and CDR2 SYGVKD. The CDR3 here is CAISESGTGNYGYTF. CDR3 coding DNA: TGTGCCATCAGTGAGTCTGGGACAGGGAACTATGGCTACACCTTC.

The chain uses TRBV20-1 and TRBJ2-7; D remains ambiguous. The ends were cut back, 6 bases at V and 1 base at J, with 16 bases in the middle. This CDR3 spans 14 amino acids. Germline-derived CDR1 and CDR2 are DFQATT and SNEGSKA (reference sequence). The CDR3 sequence: CSARTPLLSYEQYF. The CDR3 bases are TGCAGTGCCCGGACGCCCCTCCTTTCCTACGAGCAGTACTTC.

This clonotype appeared once. The gene calls are TRBV7-9 and TRBJ1-2; perhaps TRBD1 as D (5 bases). V gave up 5 bases and J gave up 2 bases, with 15 bases separating them. In germline, CDR1 is SEHNR, CDR2 FQNEAQ (reference sequence). This CDR3 comprises 15 residues. In nucleotides, the CDR3 is TGTGCCAGCAGCGGACTAGCACGGGGGAACTATGGCTACACCTTC. This sequence encodes CASSGLARGNYGYTF.

A remark on this clonotype: The CDR3 does not close with the conserved phenylalanine or tryptophan, likely indicating a read error. Because the CDR3's place on the DNA is in doubt, the DNA is left out and the CDR3 is given as listed by TCRdb. This sequence joins TRBV6-6 and TRBJ2-1; TRBD2 is taken as the D call from the table, unchecked against the DNA. The CDR3 spans 15 residues, counting both ends. CDR1 MNHNY and CDR2 SVGAGI come from the germline V gene (reference sequence). CDR3 loop: CASSTTSGRPDEQTL.

V and J are TRBV7-8 and TRBJ2-7, with TRBD2 matching over 13 bases. There are 14 residues in the CDR3. The ends lost 3 bases at V and 7 bases at J; junction bases unmatched: 3. CDR1 SGHVS and CDR2 FQNEAQ come from the germline V gene. The CDR3 bases are TGTGCCAGCAGCTTGACTAGCGGGAGGAGGGAGCAGTACTTC. Protein sequence: CASSLTSGRREQYF.

This clonotype appeared once. This chain uses TRBV29-1 with TRBJ2-2; D is undetermined. This CDR3 region has 12 residues. The ends were cut back, 3 bases at V and 4 bases at J, with 6 bases in the middle. Per germline, CDR1 SQVTM and CDR2 ANQGSEA. The CDR3 protein is CSVDSGTGELFF. In nucleotides, the CDR3 is TGCAGCGTTGACAGTGGCACCGGGGAGCTGTTTTTT.

This chain uses TRBV7-8 with TRBJ2-2, with D maybe TRBD2 (7 bases). The CDR3 is 17 residues long. CDR1 is SGHVS, CDR2 FQNEAQ, per germline. Trimming removed 2 bases from V and 0 bases from J, with 13 bases in between. The CDR3 sequence: CASSLKGGAPNTGELFF. Here the CDR3 DNA reads TGTGCCAGCAGCTTAAAGGGGGGGGCTCCGAACACCGGGGAGCTGTTTTTT.

The rearrangement links TRBV3-1 to TRBJ2-7; weak D call: TRBD1 (5 bases). Deletions cut 0 bases from V and 2 bases from J, with 5 bases between. This CDR3 is built from 13 residues. Germline values: CDR1 LGHDT, CDR2 YNNKEL (reference sequence). The CDR3 DNA is TGTGCCAGCAGCCAAGACAGGGCCTACGAGCAGTACTTC. The encoded protein is CASSQDRAYEQYF.

The chain is built from TRBV20-1 and TRBJ1-2; D is undetermined. V was cut by 6 bases and J by 0 bases, with 11 bases left in between. The CDR3 length is 13 residues. The germline CDR1 and CDR2 sequences are DFQATT and SNEGSKA (reference sequence). In DNA, the CDR3 is TGCAGTGCAACGGCGTTCGCTAACTATGGCTACACCTTC. Translated: CSATAFANYGYTF.

This rearrangement joins TRBV7-9 to TRBJ2-1, with 13 positions matching TRBD2. The CDR3 contains 14 residues. V lost 5 bases and J lost 6; bases outside the gene matches: 1. Germline CDR1 and CDR2: SEHNR and FQNEAQ (reference sequence). CDR3 bases: TGTGCCAGCAGCGGACTAGCGGGGGTCAATGAGCAGTTCTTC. It translates to CASSGLAGVNEQFF.

With regard to this clonotype: One junction end does not reproduce the germline sequence, and a read error may be involved. The chain employs TRBV5-6 and TRBJ1-2, with 9 nucleotides matching TRBD1. In germline, CDR1 is SGHDT, CDR2 YYEEEE. CDR3 length: 14 residues. Here the CDR3 reads CASSSGTGNYGHTF. The CDR3 nucleotides are TGTGCCAGCAGCTCTGGGACAGGGAACTATGGCCACACCTTC.

V is TRBV5-4 and J is TRBJ2-3; a possible D gene is TRBD1 (5 bases). Per germline, CDR1 SGHNT and CDR2 YYREEE (reference sequence). This CDR3 is 13 amino acids long. V was pared by 4 bases and J by 2 bases, with 8 bases between. This CDR3 is CASSQQVTDTQYF. Written as DNA, the CDR3 is TGTGCCAGCAGCCAACAGGTCACAGATACGCAGTATTTT.

The chain couples TRBV2 to TRBJ1-4; TRBD1 matches at 8 bases. CDR1 is SNHLY and CDR2 is FYNNEI in the germline V gene. The ends lost 4 bases at V and 8 bases at J; junction bases unmatched: 3. CDR3 length equals 13 residues. The CDR3, as DNA: TGTGCCAGCAGTGGACAGGGGTTGGAAAAACTGTTTTTT. Translated, it gives CASSGQGLEKLFF.